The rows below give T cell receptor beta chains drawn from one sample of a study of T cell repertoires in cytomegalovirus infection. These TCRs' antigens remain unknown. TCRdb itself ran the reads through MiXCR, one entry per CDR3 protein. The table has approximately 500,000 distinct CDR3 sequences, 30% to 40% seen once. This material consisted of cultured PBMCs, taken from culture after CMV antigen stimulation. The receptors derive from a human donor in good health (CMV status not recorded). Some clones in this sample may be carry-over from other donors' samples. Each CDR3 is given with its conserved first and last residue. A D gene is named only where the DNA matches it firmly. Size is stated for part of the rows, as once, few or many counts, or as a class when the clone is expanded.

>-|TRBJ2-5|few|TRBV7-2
TGTGCCAGCAGCTTAGTAGGTTCAGGGCTTCAAGAGACCCAGTACTTC
CASSLVGSGLQETQYF
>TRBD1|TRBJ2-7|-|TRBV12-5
TGTGCTAGTGGTTTGGGGACAGGGTTGCACGAGCAGTACTTC
CASGLGTGLHEQYF
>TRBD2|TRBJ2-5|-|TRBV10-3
TGTGCCATCAGAGCTAGCGGCCAAGAGACCCAGTACTTC
CAIRASGQETQYF
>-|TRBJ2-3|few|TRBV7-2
TGTGCCAGCACCCTTAGTAGCGCGAGCACAGATACGCAGTATTTT
CASTLSSASTDTQYF
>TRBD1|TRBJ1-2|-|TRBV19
TGTGCCAGTAGTATAGGCTCGGGACAGGGTTTCGATGGCTACACCTTC
CASSIGSGQGFDGYTF
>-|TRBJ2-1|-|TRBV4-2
TGTGCCAGCAGCCGCAACCCGCCTGCCGGAGCCAACAATGAGCAGTTCTTC
CASSRNPPAGANNEQFF
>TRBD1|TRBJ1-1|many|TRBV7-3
TGTGCCAGCAGCGAAACAGGGGGCACTGAAGCTTTCTTT
CASSETGGTEAFF
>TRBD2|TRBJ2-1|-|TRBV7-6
TGTGCCAGCAGCTTAGCTAGCGGGACTGAGCAGTTCTTC
CASSLASGTEQFF
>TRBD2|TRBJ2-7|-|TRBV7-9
TGTGCCAGCAGCTCCCTAGCGGGCCTAAGCTCCTACGAGCAGTACTTC
CASSSLAGLSSYEQYF
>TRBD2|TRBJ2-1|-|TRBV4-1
TGCGCCAGCAGCCAAGCCCCCCCTAGCGGGAGGATCGACAATGAGCAGTTCTTC
CASSQAPPSGRIDNEQFF
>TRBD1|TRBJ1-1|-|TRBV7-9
TGTGCCAGCAGCTTAAGACAGGGAAGTGGTACTGAAGCTTTCTTT
CASSLRQGSGTEAFF
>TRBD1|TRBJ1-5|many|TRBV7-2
TGTGCCAGCAGCTTAGAGGGACAGGGGGCCCAGCCCCAGCATTTT
CASSLEGQGAQPQHF
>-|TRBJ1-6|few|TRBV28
TGTGCCAGCGGAGGGACGGTTGATAATTCACCCCTCCACTTT
CASGGTVDNSPLHF
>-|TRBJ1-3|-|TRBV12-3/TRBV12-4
TGTGCCAGCAGTGGGGTCGGAAACACCATATATTTT
CASSGVGNTIYF
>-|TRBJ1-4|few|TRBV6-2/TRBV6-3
TGTGCCAGCGAGACAGCGCTACAGGAAAAACTGTTTTTT
CASETALQEKLFF
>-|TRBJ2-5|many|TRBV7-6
TGTGCCAGCAGCTTAGAACAGGGTCGGGAGACCCAGTACTTC
CASSLEQGRETQYF
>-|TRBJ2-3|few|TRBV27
TGTGCCAGCAGTGACCTAGCAGGCACAGATACGCAGTATTTT
CASSDLAGTDTQYF
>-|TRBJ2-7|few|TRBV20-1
TGCAGTGCTACCGGGCTCCCCTACGAGCAGTACTTC
CSATGLPYEQYF
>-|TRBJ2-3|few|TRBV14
TGTGCCAGCAGCCAAGTACAGGGAGGTTCGGATACGCAGTATTTT
CASSQVQGGSDTQYF
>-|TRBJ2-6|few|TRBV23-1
TGCGCCAAGAACTGGGGGTCTGGGGCCAACGTCCTGACTTTC
CAKNWGSGANVLTF
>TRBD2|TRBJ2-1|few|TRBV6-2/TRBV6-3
TGTGCCAGCAGTCCGACCCGACTAGCGGGAGCAAATGAGCAGTTCTTC
CASSPTRLAGANEQFF
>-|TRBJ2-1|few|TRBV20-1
TGCAGTGCGGAAAAAGCGGGTGAGAATGAGCAGTTCTTC
CSAEKAGENEQFF
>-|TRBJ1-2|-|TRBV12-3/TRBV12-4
TGTGCCAGCACCGTCAACAGGGCATCGACTGGCTACACCTTC
CASTVNRASTGYTF
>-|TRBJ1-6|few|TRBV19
TGTGCCAGTAGTATCGGGATGGGGGAAAGTAATTCACCCCTCCACTTT
CASSIGMGESNSPLHF
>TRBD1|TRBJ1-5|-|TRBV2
TGTGCCAGCAGCCCGACAGGGAAGGGTCAGCCCCAGCATTTT
CASSPTGKGQPQHF
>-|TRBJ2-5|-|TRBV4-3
TGCGCCAGCAGCCAAGCTCGGGGGAGAGGAGAAGAGACCCAGTACTTC
CASSQARGRGEETQYF
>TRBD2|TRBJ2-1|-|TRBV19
TGTGCCAGCGCGGGACTAGCGGTCTACAATGAGCAGTTCTTC
CASAGLAVYNEQFF
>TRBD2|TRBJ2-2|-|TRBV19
TGTGCCAGCAACGGGGCTAGCGGGAGGCTGGGGACCGGGGAGCTGTTTTTT
CASNGASGRLGTGELFF
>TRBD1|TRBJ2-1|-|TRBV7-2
TGTGCCAGCAGCGCCGACAGGGGGACCTACAATGAGCAGTTCTTC
CASSADRGTYNEQFF
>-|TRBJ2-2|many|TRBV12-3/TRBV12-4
TGTGCCAGCAGAGGTCTTCAAGGAAGGGGGGAGCTGTTTTTT
CASRGLQGRGELFF
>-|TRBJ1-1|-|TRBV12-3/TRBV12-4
TGTGCCAGCAGTCGCGGGGTGGCTTTCTTT
CASSRGVAFF
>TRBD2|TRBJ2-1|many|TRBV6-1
TGTGCCAGTCTCTCGTCTAGTCGGGCGGGGGATGAGCAGTTCTTC
CASLSSSRAGDEQFF
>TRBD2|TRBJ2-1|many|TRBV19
TGTGCCAGTAGTAAACGGACTAGCGGGACGAGGAATGAGCAGTTCTTC
CASSKRTSGTRNEQFF
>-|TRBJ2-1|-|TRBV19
TGTGCCAGTAGTGCAACCGGGACCACGTCGAATGAGCAGTTCTTC
CASSATGTTSNEQFF
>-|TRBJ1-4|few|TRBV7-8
TGTGCCAGCAGCTTAGCGCCGGGGAGGAAGGAAAAACTGTTTTTT
CASSLAPGRKEKLFF
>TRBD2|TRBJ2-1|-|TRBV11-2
TGTGCCAGCAGTCGATTTCGGGGGGGAATCACGAATGAGCAGTTCTTC
CASSRFRGGITNEQFF
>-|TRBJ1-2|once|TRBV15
TGTGCCACCAGCAGAGGTCGGGGGGGCGGCTATGGCTACACCTTC
CATSRGRGGGYGYTF
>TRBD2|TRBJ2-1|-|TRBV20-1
TGCAGTGCTAGGCCCCGACTAGCGGCCAACAATGAGCAGTTCTTC
CSARPRLAANNEQFF
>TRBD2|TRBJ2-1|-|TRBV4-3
TGCGCCAGCAGCCAAGACACCGGGACTAGCGGATTCGGGGAGCAGTTCTTC
CASSQDTGTSGFGEQFF
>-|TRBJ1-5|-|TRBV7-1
TGTGCCAGCAGCTCATTCCGAAGGGGTGCGGATCAGCCCCAGCATTTT
CASSSFRRGADQPQHF
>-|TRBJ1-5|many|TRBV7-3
TGTGCCAGCAGCTTAACCTGGGGAAATCAGCCCCAGCATTTT
CASSLTWGNQPQHF
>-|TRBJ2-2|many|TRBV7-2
TGTGCCAGCAGCTTAAGAGTACTAGAAAACACCGGGGAGCTGTTTTTT
CASSLRVLENTGELFF
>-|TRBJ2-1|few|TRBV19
TGTGCCAGTAGTATGAGGGTCCGAGGGTACAATGAGCAGTTCTTC
CASSMRVRGYNEQFF
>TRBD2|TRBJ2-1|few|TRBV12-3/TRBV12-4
TGTGCCAGCAGTTCACTTCCGGGACTAGCGGCCTTTTTGAGCTCCTACAATGAGCAGTTCTTC
CASSSLPGLAAFLSSYNEQFF
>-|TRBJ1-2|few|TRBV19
TGTGCCAGTAGTATAACCACCCAGGGTCATCATGGCTACACCTTC
CASSITTQGHHGYTF
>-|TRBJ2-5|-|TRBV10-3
TGTGCCATCAGTGTTTCCTTCAGAGGGACTGAGACCCAGTACTTC
CAISVSFRGTETQYF
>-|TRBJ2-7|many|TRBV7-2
TGTGCCAGCAGCTGGCCTTCAGGGGTCCAGCAGTACTTC
CASSWPSGVQQYF
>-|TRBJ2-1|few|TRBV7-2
TGTGCCAGCAGCTTGGTTGTGGGCCGGGATCCGTTCTTC
CASSLVVGRDPFF
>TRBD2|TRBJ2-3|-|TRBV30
TGTGCCTGGAGTGTGGCTAGCGGGAGTGATACGCAGTATTTT
CAWSVASGSDTQYF
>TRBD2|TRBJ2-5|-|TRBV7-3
TGTGCCAGCAGCCGTCAAGGACTAGCGGGAGGAGGGGAGACCCAGTACTTC
CASSRQGLAGGGETQYF
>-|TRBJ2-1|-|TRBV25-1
TGTGATGGGGGTTTCTCCTACAATGAGCAGTTCTTC
CDGGFSYNEQFF
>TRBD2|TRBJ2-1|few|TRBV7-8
TGTGCCAGCAGCGTCGGACTAGCGGGCCTTGACTCCTACAATGAGCAGTTCTTC
CASSVGLAGLDSYNEQFF
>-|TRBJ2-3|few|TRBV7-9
TGTGCCAGCAGCCCGCAATCTAGAAAGAGCACAGATACGCAGTATTTT
CASSPQSRKSTDTQYF
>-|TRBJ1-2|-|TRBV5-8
TGTGCCAGCAGCTTGGGTATGCGCTCTGAACTGGGCTACACCTTC
CASSLGMRSELGYTF
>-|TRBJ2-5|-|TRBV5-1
TGCGCCAGCGGAAGCTCGGGACTCGTTCAAGAGACCCAGTACTTC
CASGSSGLVQETQYF
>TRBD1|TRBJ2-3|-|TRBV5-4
TGTGCCAGCAGCCCGTCTCGGGACAGCCAGCAGTATTTT
CASSPSRDSQQYF
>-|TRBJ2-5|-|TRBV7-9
TGTGCCAGCAGCTGGACCGGGGAGACCCAGTACTTC
CASSWTGETQYF
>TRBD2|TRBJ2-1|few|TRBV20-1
TGCAGTGCTGTGGGAGGTAGCGGGACCTACAATGAGCAGTTCTTC
CSAVGGSGTYNEQFF
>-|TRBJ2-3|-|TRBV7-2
TGTGCCAGCAGCCGATCCGGGTACACAGATACGCAGTATTTT
CASSRSGYTDTQYF